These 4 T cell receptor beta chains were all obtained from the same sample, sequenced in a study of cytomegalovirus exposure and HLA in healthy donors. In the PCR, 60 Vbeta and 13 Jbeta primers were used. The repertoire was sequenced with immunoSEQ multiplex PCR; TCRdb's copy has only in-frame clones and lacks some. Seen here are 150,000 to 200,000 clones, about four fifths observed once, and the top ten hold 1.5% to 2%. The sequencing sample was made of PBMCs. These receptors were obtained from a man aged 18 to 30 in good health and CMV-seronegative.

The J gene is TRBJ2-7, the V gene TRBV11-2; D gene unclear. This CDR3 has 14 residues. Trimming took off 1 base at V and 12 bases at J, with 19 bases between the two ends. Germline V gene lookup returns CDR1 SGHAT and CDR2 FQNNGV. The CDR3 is CASSLALGGKSTYF. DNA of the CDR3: TGTGCCAGCAGCTTAGCCCTTGGCGGAAAAAGCACGTACTTC.

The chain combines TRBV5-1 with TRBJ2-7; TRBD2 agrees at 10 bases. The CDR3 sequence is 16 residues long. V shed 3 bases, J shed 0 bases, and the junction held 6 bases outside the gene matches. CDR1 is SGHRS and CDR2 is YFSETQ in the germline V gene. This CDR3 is CASSSSTSGVSYEQYF. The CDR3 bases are TGCGCCAGCAGCTCCTCCACTAGCGGGGTCTCCTACGAGCAGTACTTC.

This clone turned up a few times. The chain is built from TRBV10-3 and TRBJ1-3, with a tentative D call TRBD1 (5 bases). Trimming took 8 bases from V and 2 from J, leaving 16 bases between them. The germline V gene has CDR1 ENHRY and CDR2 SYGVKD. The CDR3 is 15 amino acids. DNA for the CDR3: TGTGCCATCGGGCCGGGGGGTGGAACTGGAAACACCATATATTTT. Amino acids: CAIGPGGGTGNTIYF.

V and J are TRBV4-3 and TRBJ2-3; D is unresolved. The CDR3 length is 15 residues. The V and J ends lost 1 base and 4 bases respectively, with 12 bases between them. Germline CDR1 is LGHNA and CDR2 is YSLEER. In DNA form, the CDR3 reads TGCGCCAGCAGCCAAGTTAGTTCCGCGGCAGATACGCAGTATTTT. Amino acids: CASSQVSSAADTQYF.